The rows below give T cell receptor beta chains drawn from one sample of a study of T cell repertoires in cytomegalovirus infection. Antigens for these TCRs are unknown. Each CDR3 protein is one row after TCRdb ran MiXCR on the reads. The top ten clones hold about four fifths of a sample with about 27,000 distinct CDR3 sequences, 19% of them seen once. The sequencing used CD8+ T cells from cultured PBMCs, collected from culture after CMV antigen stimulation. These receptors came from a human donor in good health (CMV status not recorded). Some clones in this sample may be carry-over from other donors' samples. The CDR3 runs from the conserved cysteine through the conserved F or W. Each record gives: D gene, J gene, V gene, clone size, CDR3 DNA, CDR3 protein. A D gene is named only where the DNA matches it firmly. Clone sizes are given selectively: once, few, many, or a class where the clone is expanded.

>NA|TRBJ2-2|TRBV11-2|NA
TGTGCCAGCAGTTGGAACACCGGGGAGCTGTTTTTT
CASSWNTGELFF
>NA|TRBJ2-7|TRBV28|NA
TGTGCCAGCAGTTTCGATGTGAACTACGAGCAGTACTTC
CASSFDVNYEQYF
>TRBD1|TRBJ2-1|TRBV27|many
TGTGCCAGCAGTTCCCCGGGACAGCGAGGTTACTACAATGAGCAGTTCTTC
CASSSPGQRGYYNEQFF
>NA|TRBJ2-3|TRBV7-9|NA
TGTGCCAGCATCTCTCCGGTGGGGCATGTCTTAAACACAGATACGCAGTATTTT
CASISPVGHVLNTDTQYF
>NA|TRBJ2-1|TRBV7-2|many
TGTGCCAGCAGCTTAGGTCGGAATGAGCAGTTCTTC
CASSLGRNEQFF
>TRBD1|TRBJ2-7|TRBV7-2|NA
TGTGCCAGCAGCTTAGGTTCCGGGACAGGGTCCTACGAGCAGTACTTC
CASSLGSGTGSYEQYF
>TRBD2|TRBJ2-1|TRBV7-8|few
TGTGCCAGCAGCTTAGGGCGGGAGGTCTTCTACAATGAGCAGTTCTTC
CASSLGREVFYNEQFF
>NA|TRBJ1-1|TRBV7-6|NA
TGTGCCAGCAGCTTAGCCAGGGGATTTACTGAAGCTTTCTTT
CASSLARGFTEAFF
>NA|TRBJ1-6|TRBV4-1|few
TGCGCCAGCAGCCAAGAACTCCGGGATTCACCCCTCCACTTT
CASSQELRDSPLHF
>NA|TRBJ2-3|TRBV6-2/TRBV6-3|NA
TGTGCCAGCAGTTACTCGAATGGGGCCCCCACAGATACGCAGTATTTT
CASSYSNGAPTDTQYF
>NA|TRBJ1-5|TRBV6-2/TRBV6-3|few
TGTGCCAGCAGTTACAGGGACAACAATCAGCCCCAGCATTTT
CASSYRDNNQPQHF
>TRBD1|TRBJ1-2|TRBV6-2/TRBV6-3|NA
TGTGCCAGCAGTTACTCGCCAGGGGGTTCATCAAGCGACTTC
CASSYSPGGSSSDF
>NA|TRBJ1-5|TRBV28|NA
TGTGCCAGCAGTTCCTGGACGGACTATAGCAATCAGCCCCAGCATTTT
CASSSWTDYSNQPQHF
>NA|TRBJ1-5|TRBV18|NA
TGTGCCAGCTCAAGGGGTAGCAATCAGCCCCAGCATTTT
CASSRGSNQPQHF
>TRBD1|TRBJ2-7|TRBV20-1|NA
TGCAGTGCTAGAGAGTACAGGGGTGAAAAAACCTACGAGCAGTACTTC
CSAREYRGEKTYEQYF
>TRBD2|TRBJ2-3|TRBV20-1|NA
TGCAGTGCTAGAGTTCTAGCGGGGTCCACAGATACGCAGTATTTT
CSARVLAGSTDTQYF
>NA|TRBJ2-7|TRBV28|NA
TGTGCCAGCAGTTTCGGTACGGGACCCTACGAGCAGTACTTC
CASSFGTGPYEQYF
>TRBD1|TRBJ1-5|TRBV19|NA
TGTGCCAGTAGTCCCGGGACAGGCAATCAGCCCCAGCATTTT
CASSPGTGNQPQHF
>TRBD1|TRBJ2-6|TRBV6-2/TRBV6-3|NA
TGTGCCAGCAGTTGGGACAGGCCCTCTGGGGCCAACGTCCTGACTTTC
CASSWDRPSGANVLTF
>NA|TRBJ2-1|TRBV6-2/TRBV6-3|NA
TGTGCCACCTCGTTGGGAGCCTACAATGAGCAGTTCTTC
CATSLGAYNEQFF
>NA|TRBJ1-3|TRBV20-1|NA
TGCAGTGCCAAATGGAGAGCTAACTCTGGAAACACCATATATTTT
CSAKWRANSGNTIYF
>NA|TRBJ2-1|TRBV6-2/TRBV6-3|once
TGTGCCAGCTCCTTAATGCAGTACCATGAGCAGTTCTTC
CASSLMQYHEQFF
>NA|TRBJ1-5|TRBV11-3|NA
TGTGCCAGCAGCTTCGGCCAGGGGCGCAATCAGCCCCAGCATTTT
CASSFGQGRNQPQHF
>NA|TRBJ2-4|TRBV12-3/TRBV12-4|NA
TGTGCCAGCAGTCGATCTCGAGGGGTCCCTAGTAACATTCAGTACTTC
CASSRSRGVPSNIQYF
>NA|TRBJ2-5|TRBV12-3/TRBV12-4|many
TGTGCCAGCAATTGGGGTATGGGGGACCAAGAGACCCAGTACTTC
CASNWGMGDQETQYF
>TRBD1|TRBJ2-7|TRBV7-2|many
TGTGCCAGCAGTTCCGAAATTACAGGGGGCTACGAGCAGTACTTC
CASSSEITGGYEQYF
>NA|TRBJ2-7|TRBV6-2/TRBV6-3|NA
TGTGCCAGCAGTGCTCGGTTCACCTCCTACGAGCAGTACTTC
CASSARFTSYEQYF
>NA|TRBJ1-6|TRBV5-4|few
TGTGCCAGCAGCAAAAGGGACGAAACCTATTCACCCCTCCACTTT
CASSKRDETYSPLHF
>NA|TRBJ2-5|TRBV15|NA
TGTGCCACCAGCAGAGATGAGGAGACCCAGTACTTC
CATSRDEETQYF
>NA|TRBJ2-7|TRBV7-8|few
TGTGCCAGCCTCTCACGGGGGGCCTCCTACGAGCAGTACTTC
CASLSRGASYEQYF
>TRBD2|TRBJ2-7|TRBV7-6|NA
TGTGCCAGCTCTTCGAGCGGGAGACGGTACGAGCAGTACTTC
CASSSSGRRYEQYF
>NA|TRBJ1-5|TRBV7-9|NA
TGTGCCAGCAGCTCCGTCGATCAGCCCCAGCATTTT
CASSSVDQPQHF
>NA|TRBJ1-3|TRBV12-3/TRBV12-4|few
TGTGCCAGCAGTCCCGTTGGGAGCACCATATATTTT
CASSPVGSTIYF
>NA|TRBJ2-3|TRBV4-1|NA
TGCGCCAGCAGCCACCCAGCGAACCAGGCGTCAGATACGCAGTATTTT
CASSHPANQASDTQYF
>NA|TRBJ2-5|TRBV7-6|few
TGTGCCAGCGGGGTGCAGACCCAGTACTTC
CASGVQTQYF
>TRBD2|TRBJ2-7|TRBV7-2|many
TGTGCCAGCAGCTCCCTGACAGGTAGCGGGAGGGCCTTTACCTACGAGCAGTACTTC
CASSSLTGSGRAFTYEQYF
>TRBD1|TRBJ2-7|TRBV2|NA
TGTGCCAGCAGTGCGGACAGGGTTTACGAGCAGTACTTC
CASSADRVYEQYF
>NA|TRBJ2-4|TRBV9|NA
TGTGCCAGCAGCGTATCTTGGGGGTCGTTCAGAGACATTCAGTACTTC
CASSVSWGSFRDIQYF
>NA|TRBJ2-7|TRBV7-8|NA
TGTGCCAGCAGCTTATCTCCCCTGAGGGAGCAGTACTTC
CASSLSPLREQYF
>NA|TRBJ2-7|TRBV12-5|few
TGTGCTAGTGGCCCCGGGACGGGAGACGAGCAGTACTTC
CASGPGTGDEQYF
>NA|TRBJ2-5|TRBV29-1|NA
TGCAGCGTTCCTGGATATTGGGAGCGAGAGACCCAGTACTTC
CSVPGYWERETQYF
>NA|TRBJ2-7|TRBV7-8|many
TGTGCCAGCAGCCCAGAGGGAGTAACGGGTATCGTTGAGCAGTACTTC
CASSPEGVTGIVEQYF
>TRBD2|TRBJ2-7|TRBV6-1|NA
TGTGCCAGCAGTGAAGCCTGGCGGGAGGGACTCTACGAGCAGTACTTC
CASSEAWREGLYEQYF
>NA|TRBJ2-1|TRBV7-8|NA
TGTGCCAGCAGCTTAAAGGAGGGGGCGAGACGGGAGCAGTTCTTC
CASSLKEGARREQFF
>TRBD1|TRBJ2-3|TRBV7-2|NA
TGTGCCAGCGACAGGGCTGGGACAGATACGCAGTATTTT
CASDRAGTDTQYF